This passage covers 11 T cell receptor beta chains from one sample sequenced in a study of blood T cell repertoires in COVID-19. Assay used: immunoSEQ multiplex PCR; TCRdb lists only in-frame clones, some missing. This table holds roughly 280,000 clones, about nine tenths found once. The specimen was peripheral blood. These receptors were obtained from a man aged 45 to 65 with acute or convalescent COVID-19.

CDR3 coding DNA: TGTGCCAGCAGCTTAGGGCAGTTGAACACTGAAGCTTTCTTT. This gives the protein CASSLGQLNTEAFF. The chain has TRBV13 and TRBJ1-1; D is unclear. CDR1 PRHDT and CDR2 FYEKMQ come from the germline V gene (reference sequence). There are 14 residues in the CDR3. Trimming removed 0 bases from V and 0 bases from J, with 5 bases in between.

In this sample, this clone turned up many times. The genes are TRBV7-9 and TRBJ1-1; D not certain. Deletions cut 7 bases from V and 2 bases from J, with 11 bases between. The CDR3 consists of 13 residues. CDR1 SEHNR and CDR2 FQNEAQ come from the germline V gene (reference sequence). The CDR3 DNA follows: TGTGCCAGCACGCGTCAGATAAACACTGAAGCTTTCTTT. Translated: CASTRQINTEAFF.

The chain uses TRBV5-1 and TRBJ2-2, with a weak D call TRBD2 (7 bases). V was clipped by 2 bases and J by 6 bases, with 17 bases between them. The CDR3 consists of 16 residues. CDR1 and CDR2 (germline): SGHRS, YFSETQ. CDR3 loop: CASSFNLGGAAGELFF. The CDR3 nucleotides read TGCGCCAGCAGCTTTAATTTAGGGGGGGCAGCCGGGGAGCTGTTTTTT. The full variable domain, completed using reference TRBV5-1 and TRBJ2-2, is KAGVTQTPRYLIKTRGQQVTLSCSPISGHRSVSWYQQTPGQGLQFLFEYFSETQRNKGNFPGRFSGRQFSNSRSEMNVSTLELGDSALYLCASSFNLGGAAGELFFGEGSRLTVL.

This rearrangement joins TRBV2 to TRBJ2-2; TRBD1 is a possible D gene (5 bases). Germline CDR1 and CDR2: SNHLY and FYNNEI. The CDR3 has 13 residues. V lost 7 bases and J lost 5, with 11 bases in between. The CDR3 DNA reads TGTGCCAGCAACTTAGGGGTGACCGGGGAGCTGTTTTTT. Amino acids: CASNLGVTGELFF.

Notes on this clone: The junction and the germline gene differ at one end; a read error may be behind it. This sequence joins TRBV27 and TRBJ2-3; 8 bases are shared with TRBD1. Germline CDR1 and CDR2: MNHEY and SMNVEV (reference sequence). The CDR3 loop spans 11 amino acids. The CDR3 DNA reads TGTGCCAGCAGTTCCCGGGACAGGTGGAATTTT. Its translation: CASSSRDRWNF.

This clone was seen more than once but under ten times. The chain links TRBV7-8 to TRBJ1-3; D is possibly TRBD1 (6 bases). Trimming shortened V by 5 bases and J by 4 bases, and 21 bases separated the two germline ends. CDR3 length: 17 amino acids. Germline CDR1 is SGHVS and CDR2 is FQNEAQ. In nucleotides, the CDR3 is TGTGCCAGCAGCGTAAGATACAGGGAGAAGGGCGGAAACACCATATATTTT. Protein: CASSVRYREKGGNTIYF.

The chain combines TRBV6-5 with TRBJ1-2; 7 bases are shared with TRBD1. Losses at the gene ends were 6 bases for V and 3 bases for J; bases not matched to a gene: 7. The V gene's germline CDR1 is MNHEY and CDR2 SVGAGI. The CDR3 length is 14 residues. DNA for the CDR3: TGTGCCAGCAGAACAGGGGAGTCCCACTATGGCTACACCTTC. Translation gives CASRTGESHYGYTF.

CDR3 loop: CASLAPYNEQFF. DNA for the CDR3: TGTGCCAGTCTGGCCCCCTACAATGAGCAGTTCTTC. V is TRBV2 and J is TRBJ2-1; D ambiguous. The CDR3 sequence is 12 residues long. In germline, CDR1 is SNHLY, CDR2 FYNNEI. The V and J ends lost 9 bases and 2 bases respectively, with 8 bases between them. Looking up the rest from reference TRBV2 and TRBJ2-1 gives the full variable domain: EPEVTQTPSHQVTQMGQEVILRCVPISNHLYFYWYRQILGQKVEFLVSFYNNEISEKSEIFDDQFSVERPDGSNFTLKIRSTKLEDSAMYFCASLAPYNEQFFGPGTRLTVL.

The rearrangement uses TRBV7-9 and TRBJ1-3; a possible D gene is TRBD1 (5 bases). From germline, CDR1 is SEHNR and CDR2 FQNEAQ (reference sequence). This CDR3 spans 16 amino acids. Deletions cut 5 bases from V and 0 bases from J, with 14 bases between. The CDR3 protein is CASSPQGKASGNTIYF. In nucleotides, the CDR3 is TGTGCCAGCAGCCCCCAGGGAAAGGCCTCTGGAAACACCATATATTTT.

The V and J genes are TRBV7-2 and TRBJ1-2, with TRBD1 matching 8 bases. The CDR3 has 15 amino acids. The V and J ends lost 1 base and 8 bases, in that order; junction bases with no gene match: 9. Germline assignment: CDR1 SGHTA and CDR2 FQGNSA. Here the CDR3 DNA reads TGTGCCAGCAGCTTAGGGTCTCAGGGGGCGTACGGCTACACCTTC. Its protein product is CASSLGSQGAYGYTF.

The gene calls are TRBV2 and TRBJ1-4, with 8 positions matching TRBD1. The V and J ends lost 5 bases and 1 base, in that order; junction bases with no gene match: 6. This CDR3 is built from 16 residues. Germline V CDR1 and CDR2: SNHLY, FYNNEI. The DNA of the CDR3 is TGTGCCAGCAGTCTACAGGGGGGACTAACTAATGAAAAACTGTTTTTT. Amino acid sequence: CASSLQGGLTNEKLFF.